These 8 T cell receptor beta chains came from one sample sequenced in a study of T cell responses to AZD1222 COVID-19 vaccine. The repertoire was sequenced with immunoSEQ multiplex PCR; TCRdb's copy has only in-frame clones and lacks some. The table shows roughly 76,000 clones, with about 88% occurring only once. This material consisted of peripheral blood, taken on day 0 of AZD1222 vaccination. The receptors come from an adult in good health.

The genes are TRBV10-3 and TRBJ2-5; 8 bases line up with TRBD1. The germline gives CDR1 ENHRY, CDR2 SYGVKD. The CDR3 runs 12 residues. Trimming cost V 9 bases and J 2 bases; bases outside gene matches: 2. In DNA form, the CDR3 reads TGTGCCATACAGGGGGTACAAGAGACCCAGTACTTC. This codes for CAIQGVQETQYF.

The gene calls are TRBV2 and TRBJ2-6, with D possibly matching TRBD2 (5 bases). The CDR3 loop spans 16 amino acids. Trimming left V 3 bases short and J 0 bases short, with 9 bases between. Per germline, CDR1 SNHLY and CDR2 FYNNEI. The CDR3 sequence is CASSDGVSSGANVLTF. CDR3 sequence (DNA): TGTGCCAGCAGTGACGGGGTTAGCTCTGGGGCCAACGTCCTGACTTTC.

The rearrangement links TRBV11-3 to TRBJ2-3; 15 positions agree with TRBD2. V shed 6 bases and J 3 bases; nucleotides not matched to a gene: 4. The CDR3 loop spans 16 amino acids. Germline CDR1 SGHNT, CDR2 YENEEA. CDR3 in DNA: TGTGCCAGCAGTCTCGGGACTAGCGGGAGGACAGATACGCAGTATTTT. Amino acids: CASSLGTSGRTDTQYF.

The chain joins TRBV2 to TRBJ2-1, with 7 positions matching TRBD2. The germline V gene has CDR1 SNHLY and CDR2 FYNNEI. Losses at the gene ends were 7 bases for V and 9 bases for J; bases not matched to a gene: 12. This CDR3 is 14 amino acids long. The CDR3 is CASNEWTRPGEQFF. CDR3 sequence (DNA): TGTGCCAGCAACGAATGGACTAGGCCGGGTGAGCAGTTCTTC.

This clone was counted a single time. The J gene is TRBJ1-1, the V gene TRBV3-1 (or the pseudogene TRBV3-2); 7 bases are shared with TRBD1. V lost 4 bases and J lost 7; bases outside the gene matches: 3. The CDR3 totals 12 residues. Per the germline V gene, CDR1 is LGHDT and CDR2 is YNNKEL (reference sequence). The CDR3 protein is CASSLRTGEAFF. CDR3 bases: TGTGCCAGCAGCCTCCGGACAGGTGAAGCTTTCTTT.

The rearrangement joins TRBV19 to TRBJ1-2, with D perhaps matching TRBD1 (5 bases). Germline V gene sequence: CDR1 LNHDA, CDR2 SQIVND (reference sequence). Trimming removed 3 bases at V and 8 bases at J, with 19 bases between. This CDR3 spans 15 amino acids. CDR3 DNA sequence: TGTGCCAGTAGTATCCCCGACAGAGCTTGGGCGGGCTACACCTTC. It yields the protein CASSIPDRAWAGYTF.

The chain has TRBV7-3 and TRBJ2-1; TRBD2 agrees at 12 bases. This CDR3 comprises 16 residues. The V segment lost 5 bases and the J segment 5 bases; nucleotides outside the gene matches: 7. Germline values: CDR1 SGHTA, CDR2 FQGTGA. CDR3 protein: CASSITSGRRNNEQFF. CDR3 DNA: TGTGCCAGCAGCATCACTAGCGGGAGGCGCAACAATGAGCAGTTCTTC.

This rearrangement joins TRBV28 to TRBJ2-5; D remains ambiguous. Germline CDR1 and CDR2: MDHEN and SYDVKM. This CDR3 has 15 amino acids. With 7 bases removed from V and 2 bases from J, the gap between germline ends came to 17 bases. The CDR3 is CASTPIGRQQETQYF. The CDR3 nucleotides are TGTGCCAGCACCCCGATCGGTCGGCAACAAGAGACCCAGTACTTC.